Sequencing of this T cell receptor beta chain was carried out in a study of glioma-infiltrating T cells. TCR alpha and beta CDR3 regions were amplified from RNA using iRepertoire nested multiplex PCR. One-step reverse transcription and amplification started from about 100-400 ng of tissue mRNA or PBMC total RNA. TCRdb re-called the multiplex PCR reads with MiXCR, one entry per CDR3 protein. Here the sample spans about 130,000 distinct CDR3 sequences, roughly 24% being singletons. With regard to this clonotype: Its matching antigen is unknown. Possible read error: a much larger clone is one base away.

Findings and limits, study-wide: Only very few CDR3 sequences appeared in both tissue and blood. Non-neoplastic patients had below-expected tissue-blood divergence, while all gliomas exceeded expectation.

This CDR3 spans 14 amino acids. Looked up from germline, CDR1 is LNHDA and CDR2 is SQIVND (reference sequence). This sequence joins TRBV19 and TRBJ1-2, with D perhaps TRBD1 (5 bases). Input material: glioma tissue, nonneoplastic brain tissue, or PBMCs (not recorded which). The clonotype was recovered from a human donor with low-grade glioma or glioblastoma, undergoing nonglioma brain surgery, or in good health (not recorded which). The CDR3 DNA follows: TGTGCCAGTAGTCTATCCGGGACTAGTTATGACTACACCTTC. This sequence encodes CASSLSGTSYDYTF.